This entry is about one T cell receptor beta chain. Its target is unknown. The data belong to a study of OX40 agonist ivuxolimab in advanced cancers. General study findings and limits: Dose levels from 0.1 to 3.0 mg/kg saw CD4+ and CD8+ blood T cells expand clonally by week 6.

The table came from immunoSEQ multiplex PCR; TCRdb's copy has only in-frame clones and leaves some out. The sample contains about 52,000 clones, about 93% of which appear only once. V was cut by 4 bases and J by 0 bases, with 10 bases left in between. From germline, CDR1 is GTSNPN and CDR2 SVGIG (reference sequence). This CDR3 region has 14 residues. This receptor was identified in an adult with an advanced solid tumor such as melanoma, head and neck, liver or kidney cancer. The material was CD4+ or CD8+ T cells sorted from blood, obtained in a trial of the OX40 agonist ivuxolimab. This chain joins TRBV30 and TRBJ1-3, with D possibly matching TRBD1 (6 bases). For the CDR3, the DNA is TGTGCCTGGACGGAGGGGGGCTCTGGAAACACCATATATTTT. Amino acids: CAWTEGGSGNTIYF.